Sequencing of this T cell receptor beta chain was carried out in a study of T cells in Graves' hyperthyroidism and ophthalmopathy. Study findings and constraints: Blood also held most thyroid clonotypes expanded beyond 0.001.

Amplification of TCR beta CDR3 regions was performed using RNA transcripts as template. Researchers ran a first-round RT-PCR on the TCR CDR3 using the HTBI primer set. TCRdb fed the multiplex PCR reads into MiXCR, producing one record per CDR3 protein. The sample has some 370,000 distinct CDR3 sequences, roughly an eighth seen once. Using 9.5 to 10 ml of fresh peripheral blood, PBMCs were prepared. This clonotype occurred a few times. As yet, its antigen is unknown. The J segment lost 4 bases and the V segment lost 3 bases, leaving 16 bases of the junction unmatched. CDR1 and CDR2 from the germline V gene are DFQATT and SNEGSKA (reference sequence). The CDR3 consists of 18 residues.

Material: blood. This rearrangement joins TRBV20-1 to TRBJ2-3, with 10 bases fitting TRBD2. This receptor was taken from a man between 45 and 60 years old with Graves' ophthalmopathy. CDR3 protein: CSARWGLATVTHADTQYF. CDR3 DNA: TGCAGTGCTAGGTGGGGACTAGCGACTGTGACACACGCAGATACGCAGTATTTT.